This T cell receptor beta chain was sequenced for a study of CD8 T cells in Susac syndrome. Across the study: At blood draw, Susac syndrome patients were therapy-naive, on corticosteroids, or on intravenous immunoglobulin alone. General observations from the study: The total CD8+ repertoires contained about 16 Susac-specific public clones, and the CD8+ TEMRA repertoires contained 4 to 6.

This CDR3 contains 9 residues. The V gene's germline CDR1 is SQVTM and CDR2 ANQGSEA. The V end was cut by 3 bases, the J end by 6 bases, with 2 bases between. For this clonotype: Antigen: not known.

Sequencing targeted TCR beta in T cells from blood (CD8+ and CD4+). Patients with Susac syndrome met the recently defined diagnostic criteria for definite or probable disease. cDNA came from about 0.5 to 1 ug RNA primed by random hexamers. TCRdb analysed the immunoSEQ multiplex PCR reads with MiXCR anew, one entry per CDR3 protein. The sample has 130,000 or so distinct CDR3 sequences; roughly 94% are singletons. The specimen was CD8+ T cells from PBMCs. The chain joins TRBV29-1 to TRBJ1-2; D unresolved. The sequence was obtained from a human donor with Susac syndrome. The CDR3 loop reads CSVDDGYTF. DNA for the CDR3: TGCAGCGTTGATGATGGCTACACCTTC.